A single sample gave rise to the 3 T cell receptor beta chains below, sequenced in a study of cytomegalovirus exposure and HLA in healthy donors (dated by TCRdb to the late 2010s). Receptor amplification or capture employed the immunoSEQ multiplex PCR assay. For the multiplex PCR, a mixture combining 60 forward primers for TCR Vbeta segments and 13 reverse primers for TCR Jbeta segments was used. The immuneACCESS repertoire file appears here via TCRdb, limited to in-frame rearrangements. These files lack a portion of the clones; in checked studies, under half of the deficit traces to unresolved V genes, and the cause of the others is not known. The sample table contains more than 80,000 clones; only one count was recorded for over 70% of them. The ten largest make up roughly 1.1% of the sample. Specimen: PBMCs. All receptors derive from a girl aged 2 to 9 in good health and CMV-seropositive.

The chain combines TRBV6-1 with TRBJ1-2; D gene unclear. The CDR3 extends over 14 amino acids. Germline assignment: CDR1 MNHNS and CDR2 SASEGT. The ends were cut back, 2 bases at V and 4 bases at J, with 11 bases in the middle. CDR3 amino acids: CASSERGSGYGYTF. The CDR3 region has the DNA TGTGCCAGCAGTGAACGAGGGTCGGGCTATGGCTACACCTTC.

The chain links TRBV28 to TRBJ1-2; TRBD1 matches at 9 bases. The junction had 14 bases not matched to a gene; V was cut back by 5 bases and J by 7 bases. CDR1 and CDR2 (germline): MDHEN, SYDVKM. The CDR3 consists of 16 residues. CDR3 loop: CASSLNPGQGQGGYTF. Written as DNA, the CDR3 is TGTGCCAGCAGTCTTAACCCGGGACAGGGACAGGGTGGCTACACCTTC.

DNA for the CDR3: TGTGCCATCAGTGAAAAACGGCGGGTGAACTATGGCTACACCTTC. It codes for CAISEKRRVNYGYTF. This chain uses TRBV10-3 with TRBJ1-2; no reliable D call. Trimming stripped 3 bases from V and 2 bases from J, with 13 bases between. The CDR3 runs to 15 residues. The germline V gene encodes CDR1 ENHRY and CDR2 SYGVKD.